This TCR beta chain was retrieved from a study of shared clonotypes between healthy human individuals. Across the whole study: Used for every donor were three CD4 naive, three CD4 memory, two CD8 naive and one CD8 memory plate. Study-level points and caveats: Memory subsets generally showed lower estimated richness than naive subsets. Generation of non-shared clonotypes was less probable than generation of clonotypes shared by all four donors.

With 0 bases removed from V and 6 bases from J, the gap between germline ends came to 9 bases. The germline gives CDR1 SGHRS, CDR2 YFSETQ. The CDR3 loop spans 13 amino acids. Remarks on this clone: What it binds is not known.

Repertoires were generated with immunoSEQ multiplex PCR, while TCRdb's copy carries only in-frame clones and drops some. The sample lists millions of clones, roughly 95% occurring once. The naive CD8 subset, CD45RO-negative cells positively selected for CCR7, excluded terminally differentiated effector memory CD45RA+ cells. Each donor was a Caucasian adult residing in Nashville, Tennessee. Sequencing used naive CD8+ T cells sorted from blood. The receptor was derived from a man aged 18 to 29 in good health. The chain employs TRBV5-1 and TRBJ1-1, with D possibly being TRBD1 (5 bases). In DNA, the CDR3 is TGCGCCAGCAGCTTGGGGGGGAGACCTGAAGCTTTCTTT. It specifies CASSLGGRPEAFF.